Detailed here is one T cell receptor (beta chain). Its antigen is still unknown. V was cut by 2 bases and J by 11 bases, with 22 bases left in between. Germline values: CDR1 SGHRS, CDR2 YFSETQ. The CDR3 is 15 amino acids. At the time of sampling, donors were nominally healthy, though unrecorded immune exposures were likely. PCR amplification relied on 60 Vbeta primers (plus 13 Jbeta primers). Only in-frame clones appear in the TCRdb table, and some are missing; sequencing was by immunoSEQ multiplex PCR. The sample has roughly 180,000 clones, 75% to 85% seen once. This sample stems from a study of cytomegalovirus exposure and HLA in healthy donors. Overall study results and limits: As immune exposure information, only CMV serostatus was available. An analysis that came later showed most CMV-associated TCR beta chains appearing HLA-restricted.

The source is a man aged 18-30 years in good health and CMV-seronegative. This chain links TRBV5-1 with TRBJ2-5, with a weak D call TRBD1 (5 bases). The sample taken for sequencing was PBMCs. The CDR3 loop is CASSLAGSTFHEQYF. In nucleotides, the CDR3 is TGCGCCAGCAGCTTAGCAGGGTCGACTTTCCACGAACAGTACTTC.